This entry features one T cell receptor beta chain sequence. The data were taken from a study of blood T cell repertoires in COVID-19. On the study more broadly: From the United States, Italy and Spain came samples of acute and convalescent COVID-19. T cells, B-cell-depleted T cells, or PBMCs supplied cDNA or gDNA.

Per the original data handling: Estimates of nucleated cell counts were drawn from the amplification of reference gene primers. Assay: immunoSEQ multiplex PCR; the TCRdb copy retains only in-frame clones and omits some. V, J and clone size are taken as reported in that table, and D and trimming were inferred from the DNA itself. The table shows some 85,000 clones, with 75% to 85% occurring only once. The sample was peripheral blood. This sequence originates from an elderly woman with acute or convalescent COVID-19.

The CDR3 DNA reads TGTGCCAGCAGCTTAGGGACAGGGTATGAAAAACTGTTTTTT. Translating it yields CASSLGTGYEKLFF. The V gene is TRBV7-2, the J gene TRBJ1-4, with 8 bases matching TRBD1. The V segment lost 1 base and the J segment 6 bases; nucleotides outside the gene matches: 1. CDR3 size: 14 residues. Germline V lookup: CDR1 SGHTA, CDR2 FQGNSA.